Below, 30 T cell receptor beta chains from the same sample are listed, as sequenced in a study of T cells in Graves' hyperthyroidism and ophthalmopathy. Amplification targeted TCR beta CDR3 regions from RNA transcripts. The TCR CDR3 was amplified in a first-round RT-PCR using the HTBI primer set. Each CDR3 protein gets one entry after TCRdb re-called the multiplex PCR reads with MiXCR. The sample holds roughly 500,000 distinct CDR3 sequences; about 15% are singletons and the top ten take 5.8%. The sequencing input was blood. The receptors derive from a woman in her twenties or thirties with Graves' hyperthyroidism that later progressed to Graves' ophthalmopathy.

The V call is TRBV6-1, the J call TRBJ1-2; tentatively, D is TRBD1 (5 bases). This CDR3 has 15 residues. V was pared by 5 bases and J by 5 bases, with 18 bases between. The germline gives CDR1 MNHNS, CDR2 SASEGT. Here the CDR3 DNA reads TGTGCCAGCAGTCCCCTGGGCGGGGGGAATTATGGCTACACCTTC. This translates into CASSPLGGGNYGYTF.

This clonotype occurred a few times. The J gene is TRBJ2-7, the V gene TRBV9, with a weak D call TRBD2 (6 bases). Germline V gene data show CDR1 as SGDLS and CDR2 as YYNGEE. V was cut by 4 bases and J by 0 bases, with 11 bases left in between. The CDR3 totals 14 residues. The DNA for the CDR3 is TGTGCCAGCAGCCCCGGAGGGGTCTCCTACGAGCAGTACTTC. It is translated as CASSPGGVSYEQYF.

This clonotype was seen many times. This rearrangement joins TRBV12-5 to TRBJ2-5; possible D gene TRBD2, 5 bases. The V end was cut by 1 base, the J end by 6 bases, with 6 bases between. Germline CDR1 and CDR2: LGHNT and FRNRAP. The CDR3 has 12 amino acids. The CDR3 reads CASGLDGKTQYF. As DNA, the CDR3 is TGTGCTAGTGGTTTGGACGGGAAGACCCAGTACTTC.

This clonotype appeared many times. V and J are TRBV27 and TRBJ2-7, with D perhaps matching TRBD1 (6 bases). The CDR3 length is 13 residues. Between the trimmed V and J ends, which lost 5 bases and 2 bases, there was a span of 10 bases. Germline-derived CDR1 and CDR2 are MNHEY and SMNVEV (reference sequence). In nucleotides, the CDR3 is TGTGCCAGCAGTACGGACAGCACCTACGAGCAGTACTTC. Translating it yields CASSTDSTYEQYF.

The V call is TRBV10-2, the J call TRBJ1-1, with D possibly being TRBD1 (5 bases). From germline, CDR1 is WSHSY and CDR2 SAAADI. The CDR3 totals 14 residues. V was trimmed by 4 bases and J by 1 base, leaving 10 bases between them. Here the CDR3 reads CASSGGSPNTEAFF. CDR3 bases: TGCGCCAGCAGTGGGGGGAGCCCGAACACTGAAGCTTTCTTT.

Only a few counts were recorded for this clonotype. The chain employs TRBV5-1 and TRBJ2-5, with D possibly being TRBD2 (5 bases). The CDR3 extends over 14 amino acids. The V end lost 0 bases, the J end lost 4 bases, and 10 bases lay between the germline ends. Germline V gene lookup returns CDR1 SGHRS and CDR2 YFSETQ. CDR3 sequence reads: CASSLDPGGETQYF. The CDR3, as DNA: TGCGCCAGCAGCTTGGACCCTGGAGGAGAGACCCAGTACTTC.

This clonotype was picked up many times. The J gene is TRBJ2-1, the V gene TRBV5-1, with 7 bases aligning to TRBD2. V lost 3 bases and J lost 10; bases outside the gene matches: 10. The CDR3 contains 14 residues. Germline CDR1 is SGHRS and CDR2 is YFSETQ. The CDR3 loop is CASSSFSGEGEQFF. The CDR3 DNA sequence: TGCGCCAGCAGCTCGTTTTCGGGGGAGGGGGAGCAGTTCTTC.

The sample holds a few counts of this clonotype. This chain uses TRBV19 with TRBJ2-1, with TRBD2 identical over 15 bases. CDR3 size: 15 residues. Losses at the gene ends were 7 bases for V and 7 bases for J; bases not matched to a gene: 5. Germline CDR1 is LNHDA and CDR2 is SQIVND (reference sequence). Here the CDR3 DNA reads TGTGCCAGTACCACCGGGACTAGCGGGAGGAATGAGCAGTTCTTC. Translated: CASTTGTSGRNEQFF.

This clonotype was recorded at least ten times. The chain recombines TRBV20-1 with TRBJ1-1; a weak D match, TRBD1 (5 bases). V lost 0 bases to trimming and J lost 4 bases, with 12 bases between them. This CDR3 spans 14 amino acids. Looked up from germline, CDR1 is DFQATT and CDR2 is SNEGSKA (reference sequence). The CDR3 loop reads CSARDGAVGTEAFF. In nucleotides, the CDR3 is TGCAGTGCTAGAGATGGGGCCGTAGGCACTGAAGCTTTCTTT.

The sample holds many counts of this clonotype. This chain links TRBV11-2 with TRBJ2-1; a weak D match, TRBD2 (6 bases). Trimming removed 1 base at V and 6 bases at J, with 10 bases between. Germline V CDR1 and CDR2: SGHAT, FQNNGV. This CDR3 is built from 14 residues. CDR3 sequence (DNA): TGTGCCAGCAGCTTAGGGGGGGAAGTCAATGAGCAGTTCTTC. This translates into CASSLGGEVNEQFF.

This clonotype was found a few times. The V gene is TRBV28, the J gene TRBJ2-5; no reliable D call. The germline CDR1 and CDR2 sequences are MDHEN and SYDVKM. V was pared by 8 bases and J by 4 bases, with 8 bases between. The CDR3 runs to 11 residues. The CDR3 DNA sequence: TGTGCCAGCGGGGTTTTAGAGACCCAGTACTTC. It codes for CASGVLETQYF. The whole variable domain, remainder taken from reference TRBV28 and TRBJ2-5, is DVKVTQSSRYLVKRTGEKVFLECVQDMDHENMFWYRQDPGLGLRLIYFSYDVKMKEKGDIPEGYSVSREKKERFSLILESASTNQTSMYLCASGVLETQYFGPGTRLLVL.

This clonotype was seen at least ten times. V gene TRBV29-1 combines with J gene TRBJ2-1; no clear D gene. CDR3 size: 13 residues. V was clipped by 5 bases and J by 2 bases, with 10 bases between them. The germline gives CDR1 SQVTM, CDR2 ANQGSEA. CDR3 DNA: TGCAGCGTTCTTCCCGCAACCTACAATGAGCAGTTCTTC. Translation gives CSVLPATYNEQFF.

This clonotype occurred many times. This chain links TRBV3-1 with TRBJ1-2, with TRBD1 as a possible D gene (6 bases). The CDR3 extends over 14 amino acids. Germline V CDR1 and CDR2: LGHDT, YNNKEL (reference sequence). Trimming took off 4 bases at V and 2 bases at J, with 11 bases between the two ends. In DNA form, the CDR3 reads TGTGCCAGCAGCCCCTTAGGACAGAACTATGGCTACACCTTC. It translates to CASSPLGQNYGYTF. The full variable domain, completed using reference TRBV3-1 and TRBJ1-2, is DTAVSQTPKYLVTQMGNDKSIKCEQNLGHDTMYWYKQDSKKFLKIMFSYNNKELIINETVPNRFSPKSPDKAHLNLHINSLELGDSAVYFCASSPLGQNYGYTFGSGTRLTVV.

This clonotype has a single count. The V call is TRBV11-2, the J call TRBJ2-7, with 10 bases that match TRBD2. V gave up 2 bases and J gave up 4 bases; unmatched junction bases: 8. Germline loops: CDR1 SGHAT, CDR2 FQNNGV. This CDR3 is 16 amino acids long. Here the CDR3 DNA reads TGTGCCAGCAGCTTAATCTCTAGCGGGAGTTTTTACGAGCAGTACTTC. It codes for CASSLISSGSFYEQYF.

Comments on this clonotype: At one end, the junction sequence differs from germline, possibly due to a read error. The chain couples TRBV27 to TRBJ2-3, with 7 bases fitting TRBD1. Germline CDR1 is MNHEY and CDR2 is SMNVEV (reference sequence). The CDR3 extends over 18 amino acids. CDR3 region: CDSSLSAGGSLFTDAQDF. The CDR3 region has the DNA TGTGACAGCAGTTTATCGGCAGGGGGTAGCCTCTTCACAGATGCGCAGGATTTT.

Regarding this clonotype: One end of the junction fails to match germline, which may point to a read error. The chain has TRBV19 and TRBJ2-7; 9 nucleotides agree with TRBD1. In germline, CDR1 is LNHDA, CDR2 SQIVND (reference sequence). This CDR3 is built from 12 residues. The CDR3 region has the DNA TGTGCCAGTGGAACAGGGGGCCGGGAGCAATACTTC. It translates to CASGTGGREQYF.

The chain has TRBV5-6 and TRBJ1-2, with no clear D. CDR1 is SGHDT, CDR2 YYEEEE, per germline. There are 15 residues in the CDR3. V was shortened by 4 bases and J by 0 bases, with 13 bases between the two germline ends. CDR3 nucleotide sequence: TGTGCCAGCAGCCCTGGGATCAGAGCTAACTATGGCTACACCTTC. It translates to CASSPGIRANYGYTF.

The V call is TRBV12-3 or TRBV12-4, the J call TRBJ1-5; D perhaps matches TRBD1 (5 bases). The CDR3 has 15 residues. The V end was cut by 5 bases, the J end by 2 bases, with 13 bases between. In DNA, the CDR3 is TGTGCCAGCAGTGGACAACACTGGGGCAATCAGCCCCAGCATTTT. This sequence encodes CASSGQHWGNQPQHF.

The sample holds many counts of this clonotype. The genes are TRBV24-1 and TRBJ2-5; D is uncertain. Per germline, CDR1 KGHDR and CDR2 SFDVKD. The CDR3 extends over 12 amino acids. Trimming took off 4 bases at V and 4 bases at J, with 6 bases between the two ends. CDR3 sequence (DNA): TGTGCCACCAGTGAAAACAGAGAGACCCAGTACTTC. Translated, it gives CATSENRETQYF.

There are many counts of this clonotype. The J gene is TRBJ2-4, the V gene TRBV27; 8 nucleotides match TRBD2. V gave up 0 bases and J gave up 0 bases; unmatched junction bases: 4. The germline CDR1 and CDR2 sequences are MNHEY and SMNVEV (reference sequence). The CDR3 contains 17 residues. Here the CDR3 reads CASSLSVREVAKNIQYF. The CDR3 nucleotides read TGTGCCAGCAGTTTATCGGTGCGGGAGGTAGCCAAAAACATTCAGTACTTC.

This clonotype was seen many times. The chain has TRBV6-1 and TRBJ1-1; TRBD1 agrees at 8 bases. This CDR3 has 19 residues. V trimming: 1 base; J trimming: 1 base; junction bases outside the gene matches: 14. Germline V CDR1 and CDR2: MNHNS, SASEGT. This CDR3 is CASSEVPTGASTRNTEAFF. CDR3 nucleotides: TGTGCCAGCAGTGAAGTACCGACAGGGGCCTCAACGCGGAACACTGAAGCTTTCTTT.

The sample holds many counts of this clonotype. The CDR3 here is CSARLADSSYNEQFF. DNA of the CDR3: TGCAGTGCTAGACTAGCGGATAGCTCCTACAATGAGCAGTTCTTC. V usage is TRBV20-1 and J usage is TRBJ2-1; the match to TRBD2 covers 7 bases. The V segment lost 2 bases and the J segment 0 bases; nucleotides outside the gene matches: 4. Per the germline V gene, CDR1 is DFQATT and CDR2 is SNEGSKA (reference sequence). CDR3 length equals 15 residues.

This clonotype came up many times. The genes are TRBV2 and TRBJ2-1, with D uncertain. Germline CDR1 is SNHLY and CDR2 is FYNNEI. The ends were cut back, 10 bases at V and 3 bases at J, with 7 bases in the middle. This CDR3 has 11 residues. The CDR3 DNA reads TGTGCCACTTCGAACTACAATGAGCAGTTCTTC. This encodes CATSNYNEQFF. Full variable domain (outside the CDR3, taken from reference TRBV2 and TRBJ2-1): EPEVTQTPSHQVTQMGQEVILRCVPISNHLYFYWYRQILGQKVEFLVSFYNNEISEKSEIFDDQFSVERPDGSNFTLKIRSTKLEDSAMYFCATSNYNEQFFGPGTRLTVL.

This clonotype was seen at least ten times. The rearrangement uses TRBV24-1 and TRBJ2-1; 8 bases are shared with TRBD1. The CDR3 sequence is 16 residues long. Germline-derived CDR1 and CDR2 are KGHDR and SFDVKD. Trimming cost V 8 bases and J 10 bases; bases outside gene matches: 18. The CDR3: CATKPDRDANGGEQFF. DNA of the CDR3: TGTGCCACCAAACCGGACAGGGACGCTAACGGGGGCGAGCAGTTCTTC.

A few counts support this clonotype. The chain recombines TRBV2 with TRBJ2-5, with D maybe TRBD1 (5 bases). The V end was cut by 6 bases, the J end by 0 bases, with 11 bases between. This CDR3 has 14 amino acids. The germline CDR1 and CDR2 sequences are SNHLY and FYNNEI. The CDR3 spells CASRGEPNQETQYF. The CDR3 DNA is TGTGCCAGCAGAGGGGAACCCAACCAAGAGACCCAGTACTTC.

This clonotype was seen ten or more times. The chain couples TRBV20-1 to TRBJ1-6, with D maybe TRBD1 (5 bases). CDR3 length: 15 amino acids. The V end lost 0 bases, the J end lost 7 bases, and 13 bases lay between the germline ends. CDR1 DFQATT and CDR2 SNEGSKA come from the germline V gene (reference sequence). DNA of the CDR3: TGCAGTGCTAGAGATCTTGGGACTCCCAATTCACCCCTCCACTTT. It yields the protein CSARDLGTPNSPLHF.

This clonotype was observed at least ten times. The chain employs TRBV7-8 and TRBJ1-6; a possible D gene is TRBD1 (6 bases). The germline V gene has CDR1 SGHVS and CDR2 FQNEAQ. Deletions cut 3 bases from V and 6 bases from J, with 12 bases between. The CDR3 covers 15 residues. The CDR3 DNA follows: TGTGCCAGCAGCTTGTTAGAGGGGGGTAATTCACCCCTCCACTTT. This codes for CASSLLEGGNSPLHF.

This clonotype was counted ten times or more. This chain uses TRBV5-1 with TRBJ2-7; a possible D gene is TRBD2 (6 bases). The V end was cut by 4 bases, the J end by 7 bases, with 21 bases between. This CDR3 comprises 15 residues. The germline V gene has CDR1 SGHRS and CDR2 YFSETQ. CDR3 in amino acids: CASSPAGAGSMEQYF. The CDR3 coding sequence is TGCGCCAGCAGCCCCGCCGGGGCGGGGTCTATGGAGCAGTACTTC.

This clonotype was seen at least ten times. V usage is TRBV20-1 and J usage is TRBJ2-7, with a tentative D call TRBD1 (6 bases). The CDR3 extends over 12 amino acids. Trimming left V 6 bases short and J 7 bases short, with 16 bases between. Germline V gives CDR1 DFQATT, CDR2 SNEGSKA (reference sequence). The CDR3 loop is CSAITIQGEQYF. CDR3 DNA: TGCAGTGCGATAACCATACAGGGTGAGCAGTACTTC.

The table lists this clonotype with many counts. The chain combines TRBV9 with TRBJ1-5; 7 bases map to TRBD1. Trimming at V came to 4 bases and at J to 6 bases, leaving 10 bases not matched to a gene. The CDR3 covers 15 residues. CDR1 and CDR2 from the germline V gene are SGDLS and YYNGEE. DNA for the CDR3: TGTGCCAGCAGCCGAGGACAGGAAGTTAGTCAGCCCCAGCATTTT. Protein: CASSRGQEVSQPQHF. Variable domain in full (rest from reference TRBV9 and TRBJ1-5): DSGVTQTPKHLITATGQRVTLRCSPRSGDLSVYWYQQSLDQGLQFLIQYYNGEERAKGNILERFSAQQFPDLHSELNLSSLELGDSALYFCASSRGQEVSQPQHFGDGTRLSIL.